Following are 7 T cell receptor beta chains from one sample sequenced in a study of cytotoxic CD8 clonotypes in ibrutinib-treated CLL. Data came from immunoSEQ multiplex PCR; TCRdb stores just in-frame clones and leaves some out. The sample lists 40,000 or so clones; approximately 70% were seen once. Here the sequenced sample was PBMCs, taken after 12 months of ibrutinib treatment. The receptors shown here come from a human donor with chronic lymphocytic leukemia.

The chain employs TRBV12-5 and TRBJ1-5; 7 positions match TRBD1. The CDR3 covers 16 residues. The V gene end was trimmed by 3 bases and the J gene end by 2 bases; junction bases not matched to a gene: 7. Germline CDR1 reads LGHNT; CDR2 reads FRNRAP. CDR3 nucleotides: TGTGCTAGTGGTTTCGGAGCAGGACAGGGCAATCAGCCCCAGCATTTT. Translating gives CASGFGAGQGNQPQHF.

The chain carries TRBV5-4 and TRBJ1-2; D may be TRBD1 (5 bases). The germline CDR1 and CDR2 sequences are SGHNT and YYREEE (reference sequence). This CDR3 is built from 15 residues. V was trimmed by 0 bases and J by 6 bases, leaving 15 bases between them. The CDR3 DNA follows: TGTGCCAGCAGCTTGGAGGGACCTCAAAAGGATGGCTACACCTTC. Amino acid sequence: CASSLEGPQKDGYTF.

This chain joins TRBV7-9 and TRBJ2-2; no clear D. This CDR3 has 15 amino acids. Trimming removed 5 bases from V and 1 base from J, with 11 bases in between. Germline CDR1 reads SEHNR; CDR2 reads FQNEAQ (reference sequence). DNA of the CDR3: TGTGCCAGCAGCCCGGTCCCGGGGAACACCGGGGAGCTGTTTTTT. Its protein is CASSPVPGNTGELFF.

This clone was seen a few times. The rearrangement joins TRBV4-2 to TRBJ2-3; 8 bases are shared with TRBD2. Germline CDR1 reads LGHNA; CDR2 reads YNFKEQ. Losses at the gene ends were 2 bases for V and 2 bases for J; bases not matched to a gene: 6. CDR3 length: 16 residues. The CDR3 nucleotides read TGTGCCAGCAGCCAACCACTAGCGGCTCTCACAGATACGCAGTATTTT. It encodes CASSQPLAALTDTQYF.

This chain links TRBV7-2 with TRBJ2-1; TRBD2 agrees at 8 bases. Trimming took 5 bases from V and 3 from J; bases not matched to a gene: 12. In germline, CDR1 is SGHTA, CDR2 FQGNSA. The CDR3 contains 17 residues. CDR3 coding DNA: TGTGCCAGCAGCCCCCTTCATTTAGCGGGAAACTACAATGAGCAGTTCTTC. Its protein is CASSPLHLAGNYNEQFF.

V is TRBV5-6 and J is TRBJ2-7; 9 bases match TRBD1. The junction had 17 bases not matched to a gene; V was cut back by 3 bases and J by 7 bases. Germline CDR1 SGHDT, CDR2 YYEEEE. This CDR3 contains 17 residues. CDR3 loop: CASSSRWGRDRELEQYF. The DNA of the CDR3 is TGTGCCAGCAGCTCAAGGTGGGGACGGGACAGGGAATTGGAGCAGTACTTC.

The V and J genes are TRBV29-1 and TRBJ1-1; D is undetermined. This CDR3 is 12 amino acids long. Looked up from germline, CDR1 is SQVTM and CDR2 is ANQGSEA. V shed 6 bases and J shed 2 bases, with 10 bases lying between them. CDR3 loop: CSVGLFNTEAFF. CDR3 nucleotide sequence: TGCAGCGTCGGGCTTTTTAACACTGAAGCTTTCTTT. The full variable domain, completed using reference TRBV29-1 and TRBJ1-1, is SAVISQKPSRDICQRGTSLTIQCQVDSQVTMMFWYRQQPGQSLTLIATANQGSEATYESGFVIDKFPISRPNLTFSTLTVSNMSPEDSSIYLCSVGLFNTEAFFGQGTRLTVV.